The T cell receptor beta chain described here comes from a study of blood T cell repertoires in COVID-19. Only in-frame clones appear in the TCRdb table, and some are missing; sequencing was by immunoSEQ multiplex PCR. The table lists 130,000 to 150,000 clones, more than 70% of them singletons. Germline V gene lookup returns CDR1 SGHRS and CDR2 YFSETQ. There are 13 residues in the CDR3. The V and J ends lost 0 bases and 6 bases respectively, with 10 bases between them. The genes are TRBV5-1 and TRBJ2-7; D remains ambiguous. The sample taken for sequencing was peripheral blood. The sequence was collected from a man aged 60 to 75 with active or convalescent COVID-19. In nucleotides, the CDR3 is TGCGCCAGCAGCTTGGACAGCTTGGGCGAGCAGTACTTC. Amino acids: CASSLDSLGEQYF.